The sequence of this TCR beta chain was determined in a study of blood T cell repertoires in COVID-19. The V gene's germline CDR1 is SGHVS and CDR2 FQNEAQ. J was trimmed by 4 bases and V by 10 bases; bases with no gene match: 10. This CDR3 contains 14 residues. The table came from immunoSEQ multiplex PCR; TCRdb's copy has only in-frame clones and leaves some out. The sample has roughly 300,000 clones, roughly 85% seen once. The material sequenced was PBMCs or T cells enriched from blood (not recorded which). This sequence joins TRBV7-8 and TRBJ2-1; 7 bases are shared with TRBD1. This receptor was obtained from a middle-aged woman with acute COVID-19. The CDR3, as DNA: TGTGCCACCGCCACGGACAGGCTTTACAATGAGCAGTTCTTC. Translation gives CATATDRLYNEQFF. Full variable domain (rest looked up from reference TRBV7-8 and TRBJ2-1): GAGVSQSPRYKVAKRGQDVALRCDPISGHVSLFWYQQALGQGPEFLTYFQNEAQLDKSGLPSDRFFAERPEGSVSTLKIQRTQQEDSAVYLCATATDRLYNEQFFGPGTRLTVL.